This T cell receptor (beta chain) was documented in a study of T cells in Graves' hyperthyroidism and ophthalmopathy. From RNA transcripts, TCR beta CDR3 regions were amplified. The HTBI primer set served for first-round RT-PCR of the TCR CDR3. TCRdb redid the calling of the multiplex PCR reads with MiXCR, one entry per CDR3 protein. The profile shows 300,000 to 450,000 distinct CDR3 sequences, roughly 14% of them singletons. This clonotype was seen at least ten times. Lactation, pregnancy, other autoimmune disease or uncontrolled infection led to exclusion of patients. The blood sample was taken at first hyperthyroidism diagnosis, before any ophthalmopathy symptoms. CDR1 SGHRS and CDR2 YFSETQ come from the germline V gene. Trimming removed 6 bases from V and 2 bases from J, with 9 bases in between. This CDR3 is 14 amino acids long.

The receptor comes from a woman between 18 and 29 years old with Graves' hyperthyroidism that later progressed to Graves' ophthalmopathy. Sequencing input: blood. The chain employs TRBV5-1 and TRBJ2-6; D is possibly TRBD2 (7 bases). CDR3 DNA: TGCGCCAGCATGGGGGGGCCTGGGGCCAACGTCCTGACTTTC. Residues: CASMGGPGANVLTF.